The rows below give T cell receptor beta chains drawn from one sample of a study of CD8+CD57+ T cells in acquired aplastic anemia. MiXCR, applied by TCRdb to the reads, yields one record per CDR3 protein. The profile shows more than 150,000 distinct CDR3 sequences, 48% of them singletons. The sequenced sample was sorted CD4+, CD8+, or CD8+CD57+ T cells (not recorded which) from PBMCs. The receptors here all came from a human donor with aplastic anemia. The CDR3 runs from the conserved cysteine through the conserved F or W. D genes are given only for firm matches. Rows may omit the clone size; those that give it use once, few, many or a size class.

d_call: -; v_call: TRBV7-8; clone_size: -; j_call: TRBJ2-6; cdr3_aa: CASSFHSGANVLTF; cdr3_nt: TGTGCCAGCAGCTTTCACTCTGGGGCCAACGTCCTGACTTTC
d_call: TRBD2; v_call: TRBV7-2; clone_size: -; j_call: TRBJ2-3; cdr3_aa: CASSLAGLAGVNTDTQYF; cdr3_nt: TGTGCCAGCAGCTTAGCCGGGTTAGCGGGAGTGAACACAGATACGCAGTATTTT
d_call: -; v_call: TRBV7-9; clone_size: many; j_call: TRBJ2-7; cdr3_aa: CASSLDRRQYF; cdr3_nt: TGTGCCAGCAGCTTAGACCGGCGGCAGTACTTC
d_call: -; v_call: TRBV11-2; clone_size: many; j_call: TRBJ1-6; cdr3_aa: CASSSPPRDSPLHF; cdr3_nt: TGTGCCAGCAGCTCTCCTCCCCGTGATTCACCCCTCCACTTT
d_call: TRBD2; v_call: TRBV5-1; clone_size: many; j_call: TRBJ2-1; cdr3_aa: CASSGGAYNEQFF; cdr3_nt: TGCGCCAGCAGCGGGGGGGCCTACAATGAGCAGTTCTTC
d_call: -; v_call: TRBV20-1; clone_size: many; j_call: TRBJ2-1; cdr3_aa: CSAPPGLGISYNEQFF; cdr3_nt: TGCAGTGCCCCCCCGGGGCTAGGCATCTCCTACAATGAGCAGTTCTTC
d_call: -; v_call: TRBV24-1; clone_size: -; j_call: TRBJ2-7; cdr3_aa: CATSHGTYEQYF; cdr3_nt: TGTGCCACCAGCCACGGAACCTACGAGCAGTACTTC
d_call: -; v_call: TRBV7-9; clone_size: many; j_call: TRBJ1-6; cdr3_aa: CASSLSPIKYNSPLHF; cdr3_nt: TGTGCCAGCAGCTTAAGTCCGATAAAGTATAATTCACCCCTCCACTTT
d_call: -; v_call: TRBV20-1; clone_size: -; j_call: TRBJ1-5; cdr3_aa: CSARGPSGNQPQHF; cdr3_nt: TGCAGTGCTAGAGGCCCCTCCGGGAATCAGCCCCAGCATTTT
d_call: TRBD2; v_call: TRBV11-1; clone_size: -; j_call: TRBJ2-3; cdr3_aa: CASSLKAGGRPSTDTQYF; cdr3_nt: TGTGCCAGCAGCTTAAAAGCGGGAGGCCGTCCTAGCACAGATACGCAGTATTTT
d_call: TRBD1; v_call: TRBV7-9; clone_size: -; j_call: TRBJ2-7; cdr3_aa: CASSFGQGGYEQYF; cdr3_nt: TGTGCCAGCAGCTTTGGACAGGGGGGGTACGAGCAGTACTTC
d_call: -; v_call: TRBV9; clone_size: -; j_call: TRBJ1-2; cdr3_aa: CASSVTGSEGYTF; cdr3_nt: TGTGCCAGCAGCGTCACAGGGTCTGAGGGCTACACCTTC
d_call: -; v_call: TRBV7-8; clone_size: few; j_call: TRBJ2-7; cdr3_aa: CASSADRTYEQYF; cdr3_nt: TGTGCCAGCAGCGCCGACAGAACCTACGAGCAGTACTTC
d_call: -; v_call: TRBV7-9; clone_size: -; j_call: TRBJ2-7; cdr3_aa: CASSLGGASEQYF; cdr3_nt: TGTGCCAGCAGTTTAGGAGGGGCGTCTGAGCAGTACTTC
d_call: -; v_call: TRBV2; clone_size: -; j_call: TRBJ2-7; cdr3_aa: CASSTADSTYEQYF; cdr3_nt: TGTGCCAGCAGTACGGCGGACTCTACCTACGAGCAGTACTTC
d_call: -; v_call: TRBV7-2; clone_size: -; j_call: TRBJ2-2; cdr3_aa: CASSLGPARELFF; cdr3_nt: TGTGCCAGCAGCTTAGGTCCGGCCAGGGAGCTGTTTTTT
d_call: TRBD2; v_call: TRBV9; clone_size: once; j_call: TRBJ2-1; cdr3_aa: CASSVSAGGHNEQFF; cdr3_nt: TGTGCCAGCAGCGTATCGGCGGGAGGGCACAATGAGCAGTTCTTC
d_call: -; v_call: TRBV29-1; clone_size: -; j_call: TRBJ1-1; cdr3_aa: CSVERGGRVTEAFF; cdr3_nt: TGCAGCGTTGAACGGGGGGGTCGGGTCACTGAAGCTTTCTTT
d_call: -; v_call: TRBV11-1; clone_size: -; j_call: TRBJ2-1; cdr3_aa: CASSQQSNEQFF; cdr3_nt: TGTGCCAGCAGCCAACAGAGCAATGAGCAGTTCTTC
d_call: TRBD1; v_call: TRBV25-1; clone_size: -; j_call: TRBJ1-6; cdr3_aa: CASNGDRGRSVYNSPLHF; cdr3_nt: TGTGCCAGCAACGGGGACAGGGGGCGTTCGGTCTATAATTCACCCCTCCACTTT
d_call: TRBD1; v_call: TRBV20-1; clone_size: once; j_call: TRBJ1-6; cdr3_aa: CSANDRGPYNSPLHF; cdr3_nt: TGCAGTGCCAACGACAGGGGTCCCTATAATTCACCCCTCCACTTT
d_call: TRBD1; v_call: TRBV24-1; clone_size: once; j_call: TRBJ2-5; cdr3_aa: CATSDSGTVKETQYF; cdr3_nt: TGTGCCACCAGTGACTCGGGGACAGTTAAGGAGACCCAGTACTTC
d_call: -; v_call: TRBV10-3; clone_size: -; j_call: TRBJ1-2; cdr3_aa: CAISEAQGNRYGYTF; cdr3_nt: TGTGCCATCAGTGAGGCACAAGGGAACCGTTATGGCTACACCTTC
d_call: -; v_call: TRBV20-1; clone_size: -; j_call: TRBJ2-1; cdr3_aa: CSARRGRKNNEQFF; cdr3_nt: TGCAGTGCCCGAAGGGGGAGGAAAAACAATGAGCAGTTCTTC
d_call: TRBD2; v_call: TRBV7-3; clone_size: -; j_call: TRBJ2-7; cdr3_aa: CAIGGLVNSEQYF; cdr3_nt: TGTGCCATCGGCGGACTAGTCAACTCCGAGCAGTACTTC
d_call: -; v_call: TRBV5-1; clone_size: many; j_call: TRBJ2-7; cdr3_aa: CASSSRLGEQYF; cdr3_nt: TGCGCCAGCAGCTCAAGACTAGGCGAGCAGTACTTC
d_call: -; v_call: TRBV7-9; clone_size: once; j_call: TRBJ2-5; cdr3_aa: CASSLSVGLTETQYF; cdr3_nt: TGTGCCAGCAGCTTAAGTGTAGGACTTACGGAGACCCAGTACTTC
d_call: -; v_call: TRBV20-1; clone_size: many; j_call: TRBJ1-2; cdr3_aa: CSARDHAQDYGYTF; cdr3_nt: TGCAGTGCTAGAGACCACGCGCAGGACTATGGCTACACCTTC
d_call: TRBD2; v_call: TRBV20-1; clone_size: few; j_call: TRBJ2-1; cdr3_aa: CSARLAGGLYNEQFF; cdr3_nt: TGCAGTGCTAGATTAGCGGGGGGATTATACAATGAGCAGTTCTTC
d_call: TRBD1; v_call: TRBV20-1; clone_size: -; j_call: TRBJ2-7; cdr3_aa: CSARRGQGYEQYF; cdr3_nt: TGCAGTGCTAGGAGGGGGCAGGGCTACGAACAGTACTTC
d_call: -; v_call: TRBV6-1; clone_size: many; j_call: TRBJ2-4; cdr3_aa: CASSQGYDKNIQYF; cdr3_nt: TGTGCCAGCAGTCAGGGATACGACAAAAACATTCAGTACTTC
d_call: TRBD2; v_call: TRBV6-4; clone_size: many; j_call: TRBJ2-7; cdr3_aa: CASSTRAGPYEQYF; cdr3_nt: TGTGCCAGCAGTACCCGAGCGGGGCCCTACGAGCAGTACTTC
d_call: TRBD1; v_call: TRBV2; clone_size: -; j_call: TRBJ1-2; cdr3_aa: CASIQQGDYGYTF; cdr3_nt: TGTGCCAGCATTCAGCAGGGGGACTATGGCTACACCTTC
d_call: -; v_call: TRBV6-5; clone_size: few; j_call: TRBJ1-5; cdr3_aa: CASSYPTDIGSNQPQHF; cdr3_nt: TGTGCCAGCAGTTACCCTACAGATATAGGTAGCAATCAGCCCCAGCATTTT
d_call: -; v_call: TRBV19; clone_size: many; j_call: TRBJ2-7; cdr3_aa: CASSSLNTGTQYYEQYF; cdr3_nt: TGTGCCAGTAGTTCCCTAAACACCGGGACGCAATACTACGAGCAGTACTTC
d_call: -; v_call: TRBV2; clone_size: -; j_call: TRBJ2-3; cdr3_aa: CASRVGTLSTDTQYF; cdr3_nt: TGTGCCAGCAGGGTCGGGACACTGAGCACAGATACGCAGTATTTT
d_call: -; v_call: TRBV12-3/TRBV12-4; clone_size: -; j_call: TRBJ1-2; cdr3_aa: CASSAGTPLDGYTF; cdr3_nt: TGTGCCAGCAGTGCCGGGACACCACTTGATGGCTACACCTTC
d_call: -; v_call: TRBV20-1; clone_size: -; j_call: TRBJ1-1; cdr3_aa: CSARRDADREAFF; cdr3_nt: TGCAGTGCTCGCCGGGACGCCGACCGAGAAGCTTTCTTT
d_call: -; v_call: TRBV6-5; clone_size: many; j_call: TRBJ1-1; cdr3_aa: CASSYISRSTEAFF; cdr3_nt: TGTGCCAGCAGTTATATCTCGCGGTCCACTGAAGCTTTCTTT
d_call: TRBD1; v_call: TRBV2; clone_size: many; j_call: TRBJ1-1; cdr3_aa: CASSLDRMNTEAFF; cdr3_nt: TGTGCCAGCAGTTTGGACAGGATGAACACTGAAGCTTTCTTT
d_call: -; v_call: TRBV20-1; clone_size: many; j_call: TRBJ2-1; cdr3_aa: CSAREDNEQFF; cdr3_nt: TGCAGTGCTAGAGAGGACAATGAGCAGTTCTTC
d_call: -; v_call: TRBV6-5; clone_size: -; j_call: TRBJ1-5; cdr3_aa: CASSYRGLSNQPQHF; cdr3_nt: TGTGCCAGCAGTTACCGGGGGCTCAGCAATCAGCCCCAGCATTTT
d_call: -; v_call: TRBV7-3; clone_size: few; j_call: TRBJ2-5; cdr3_aa: CASSSLDGETQYF; cdr3_nt: TGTGCCAGCAGCTCATTAGACGGTGAGACCCAGTACTTC
d_call: -; v_call: TRBV29-1; clone_size: many; j_call: TRBJ1-2; cdr3_aa: CSVDNVGLSYGYTF; cdr3_nt: TGCAGCGTTGATAACGTAGGACTAAGCTATGGCTACACCTTC
d_call: TRBD1; v_call: TRBV13; clone_size: -; j_call: TRBJ1-6; cdr3_aa: CASSFSGQGNSPLHF; cdr3_nt: TGTGCCAGCAGTTTTTCGGGACAGGGGAATTCACCCCTCCACTTT
d_call: TRBD2; v_call: TRBV3-1; clone_size: few; j_call: TRBJ2-3; cdr3_aa: CASTRLAGEGDTQYF; cdr3_nt: TGTGCCAGCACCCGACTAGCGGGAGAAGGAGATACGCAGTATTTT
d_call: -; v_call: TRBV14; clone_size: -; j_call: TRBJ2-7; cdr3_aa: CASSQTGGHIRTYEQYF; cdr3_nt: TGTGCCAGCAGCCAAACTGGCGGTCACATTCGGACCTACGAGCAGTACTTC
d_call: -; v_call: TRBV5-6; clone_size: many; j_call: TRBJ1-4; cdr3_aa: CASSGRLGYQEKLFF; cdr3_nt: TGTGCCAGCAGCGGTAGACTCGGTTATCAGGAAAAACTGTTTTTT
d_call: -; v_call: TRBV5-1; clone_size: -; j_call: TRBJ2-5; cdr3_aa: CASSLGLAQYF; cdr3_nt: TGTGCCAGCAGCTTAGGACTCGCCCAGTACTTC
d_call: -; v_call: TRBV27; clone_size: few; j_call: TRBJ1-5; cdr3_aa: CASSLDRSSRPQHF; cdr3_nt: TGTGCCAGCAGTTTAGATCGGTCCTCCCGGCCCCAGCATTTT